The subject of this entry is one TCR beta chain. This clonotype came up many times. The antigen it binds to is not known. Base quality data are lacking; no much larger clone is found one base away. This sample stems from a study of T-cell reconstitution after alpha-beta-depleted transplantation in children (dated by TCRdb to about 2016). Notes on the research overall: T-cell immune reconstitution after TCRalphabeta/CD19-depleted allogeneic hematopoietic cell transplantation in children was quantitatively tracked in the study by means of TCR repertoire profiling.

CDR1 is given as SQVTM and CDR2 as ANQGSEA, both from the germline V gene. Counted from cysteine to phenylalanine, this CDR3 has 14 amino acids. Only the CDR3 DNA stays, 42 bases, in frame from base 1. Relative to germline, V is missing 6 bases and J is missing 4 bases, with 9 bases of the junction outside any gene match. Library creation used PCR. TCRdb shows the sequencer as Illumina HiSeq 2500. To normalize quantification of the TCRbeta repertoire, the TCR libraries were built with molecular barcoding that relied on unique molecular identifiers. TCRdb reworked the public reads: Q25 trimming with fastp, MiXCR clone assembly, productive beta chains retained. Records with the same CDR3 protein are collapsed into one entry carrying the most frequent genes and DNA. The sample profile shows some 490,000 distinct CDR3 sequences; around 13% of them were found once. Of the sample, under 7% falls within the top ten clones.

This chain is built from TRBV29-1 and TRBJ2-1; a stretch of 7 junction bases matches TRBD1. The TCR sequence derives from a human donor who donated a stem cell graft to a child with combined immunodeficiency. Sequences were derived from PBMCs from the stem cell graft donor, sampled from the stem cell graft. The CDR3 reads CSVLPTGTYNEQFF. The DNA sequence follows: TGCAGCGTCCTCCCGACAGGGACGTACAATGAGCAGTTCTTC.